These 15 T cell receptor beta chains were all obtained from the same sample, sequenced in a study of shared clonotypes between healthy human individuals. The protocol was immunoSEQ multiplex PCR, while the TCRdb copy is restricted to in-frame clones and leaves out a portion. The sample has millions of clones; approximately 92% are singletons. The sample consisted of naive CD4+ T cells sorted from blood. This sample's subset: CD45RA+ positively selected. These receptors originate from a man aged 18 to 35 in good health.

This clone was detected only a few times. The chain employs TRBV30 and TRBJ1-4; 7 nucleotides line up with TRBD1. Trimming cost V 3 bases and J 10 bases; bases outside gene matches: 17. Germline V gives CDR1 GTSNPN, CDR2 SVGIG (reference sequence). The CDR3 has 16 amino acids. The CDR3 bases are TGTGCCTGGAGCGGCATCCCCGGACAGGAGAGAGGAAAACTGTTTTTT. Its protein product is CAWSGIPGQERGKLFF.

This chain uses TRBV11-2 with TRBJ1-2; D not certain. V lost 1 base, J lost 1 base, and 10 bases lay in between. The CDR3 runs to 15 residues. Germline CDR1 is SGHAT and CDR2 is FQNNGV. The CDR3 nucleotides read TGTGCCAGCAGCTTAGGTGGCAGCCTTAACTATGGCTACACCTTC. It codes for CASSLGGSLNYGYTF.

This CDR3 is CASSYFSGIVDTQYF. DNA of the CDR3: TGTGCCAGCAGTTACTTTTCGGGGATTGTAGATACGCAGTATTTT. The V and J genes are TRBV6-6 and TRBJ2-3, with TRBD2 as a possible D gene (5 bases). V lost 1 base and J lost 5, with 13 bases in between. The germline gives CDR1 MNHNY, CDR2 SVGAGI (reference sequence). There are 15 residues in the CDR3.

This sequence joins TRBV7-8 and TRBJ1-2; no definite D call. The V end was cut by 1 base, the J end by 0 bases, with 12 bases between. Germline-derived CDR1 and CDR2 are SGHVS and FQNEAQ. This CDR3 has 16 amino acids. The CDR3 sequence is CASSLVPYQANYGYTF. The CDR3 nucleotides read TGTGCCAGCAGCTTAGTTCCATACCAAGCTAACTATGGCTACACCTTC.

The V call is TRBV27, the J call TRBJ1-1; TRBD1 matches at 7 bases. Trimming at V came to 5 bases and at J to 5 bases, leaving 8 bases not matched to a gene. CDR3 length: 14 residues. The germline V gene encodes CDR1 MNHEY and CDR2 SMNVEV (reference sequence). In nucleotides, the CDR3 is TGTGCCAGCAGTAAGGGGGCTCCTTGGACTGAAGCTTTCTTT. Translating it yields CASSKGAPWTEAFF.

This rearrangement joins TRBV6-5 to TRBJ2-7; 9 nucleotides match TRBD1. This CDR3 is 14 amino acids long. CDR1 and CDR2 (germline): MNHEY, SVGAGI. The trim removed 5 bases at V and 5 bases at J, leaving 7 bases unmatched. The CDR3 bases are TGTGCCAGCAGTCGAGGGGACAGGGACCACGAGCAGTACTTC. It encodes CASSRGDRDHEQYF.

The rearrangement joins TRBV7-2 to TRBJ2-7, with D maybe TRBD2 (5 bases). This CDR3 contains 17 residues. The V end lost 0 bases, the J end lost 4 bases, and 19 bases lay between the germline ends. CDR1 and CDR2 (germline): SGHTA, FQGNSA. The CDR3 DNA follows: TGTGCCAGCAGCTTAGCGCGCGGGCGCCCCCTTCCTTACGAGCAGTACTTC. It translates to CASSLARGRPLPYEQYF.

The J gene is TRBJ2-7, the V gene TRBV11-2, with no clear D. CDR3 length equals 17 residues. Per germline, CDR1 SGHAT and CDR2 FQNNGV. V lost 2 bases to trimming and J lost 1 base, with 18 bases between them. Here the CDR3 reads CASSLSVVAPLSYEQYF. The CDR3 region has the DNA TGTGCCAGCAGCTTATCAGTTGTAGCTCCCCTATCCTACGAGCAGTACTTC.

Turning to this clone: Within the sample, other DNA sequences also encode this same CDR3. The chain couples TRBV5-4 to TRBJ1-4; D is perhaps TRBD1 (6 bases). CDR1 is SGHNT and CDR2 is YYREEE in the germline V gene (reference sequence). The CDR3 contains 15 residues. Trimming shortened V by 0 bases and J by 5 bases, and 11 bases separated the two germline ends. CDR3 in amino acids: CASSLAGQGNEKLFF. The CDR3 nucleotides are TGTGCCAGCAGCTTGGCTGGGCAGGGGAATGAAAAACTGTTTTTT.

The J gene is TRBJ1-6, the V gene TRBV5-4; 9 bases line up with TRBD1. The CDR3 runs to 18 residues. V shed 4 bases and J 1 base; nucleotides not matched to a gene: 9. The germline V gene encodes CDR1 SGHNT and CDR2 YYREEE (reference sequence). This chain's CDR3 is CASSPGQGTKSYNSPLHF. Here the CDR3 DNA reads TGTGCCAGCAGCCCTGGACAGGGGACAAAATCCTATAATTCACCCCTCCACTTT.

The count of this clone is one. J is TRBJ2-3 and V is TRBV11-1; D gene ambiguous. The CDR3 length is 14 residues. V shed 2 bases and J shed 4 bases, with 10 bases lying between them. Per germline, CDR1 SGHAT and CDR2 FQDESV (reference sequence). CDR3 nucleotides: TGTGCCAGCAGCTTACGACTGGTATCAGATACGCAGTATTTT. Encoded protein: CASSLRLVSDTQYF.

The chain carries TRBV5-1 and TRBJ2-7; 13 bases align to TRBD2. The CDR3 totals 16 residues. The trim removed 5 bases at V and 1 base at J, leaving 6 bases unmatched. Germline-derived CDR1 and CDR2 are SGHRS and YFSETQ. CDR3 bases: TGCGCCAGCAGTCCCGGGACTAGCGGGGCTTCCTACGAGCAGTACTTC. Translated: CASSPGTSGASYEQYF.

The chain's CDR3 is CASSPTSQGLLGETQYF. The DNA of the CDR3 is TGTGCCAGCTCACCAACCTCCCAGGGATTGTTAGGAGAGACCCAGTACTTC. The V gene is TRBV18, the J gene TRBJ2-5, with D perhaps matching TRBD1 (5 bases). Trimming stripped 2 bases from V and 4 bases from J, with 20 bases between. CDR3 size: 17 residues. The V gene's germline CDR1 is KGHSH and CDR2 LQKENI.

This chain joins TRBV4-1 and TRBJ2-7; D is perhaps TRBD1 (6 bases). In germline, CDR1 is MGHRA, CDR2 YSYEKL. Trimming removed 2 bases from V and 2 bases from J, with 10 bases in between. The CDR3 spans 14 residues. CDR3 nucleotides: TGCGCCAGCAGCCAACCGGGACAACCCTACGAGCAGTACTTC. Translating gives CASSQPGQPYEQYF.

This clone was detected once. The CDR3 loop is CASSESVETQETQYF. DNA for the CDR3: TGCGCCAGCAGTGAGTCGGTCGAGACCCAAGAGACCCAGTACTTC. This chain uses TRBV10-1 with TRBJ2-5, with no clear D. This CDR3 is 15 amino acids long. Germline values: CDR1 WNHNN, CDR2 SYGVQD (reference sequence). The V end lost 0 bases, the J end lost 1 base, and 9 bases lay between the germline ends.